This T cell receptor beta chain was retrieved from a study of cytomegalovirus exposure and HLA in healthy donors. Notes on the study in general: Among the most significant clusters, several appeared linked to common viral pathogens in a later analysis.

In the case of this clone: Its antigen remains unknown.

The primer mix had 60 Vbeta and 13 Jbeta primers. Sequencing was performed with immunoSEQ multiplex PCR; in TCRdb, only in-frame clones are kept and a portion is missing. The sample includes roughly 120,000 clones, approximately 80% of them seen just once. CDR1 and CDR2 from the germline V gene are LNHDA and SQIVND (reference sequence). Trimming left V 5 bases short and J 2 bases short, with 18 bases between. The CDR3 length is 16 residues. This receptor was obtained from a human donor in good health. This chain links TRBV19 with TRBJ2-5; the D gene is possibly TRBD2 (5 bases). The specimen was PBMCs. CDR3 in amino acids: CASSDRLAGAQETQYF. Written as DNA, the CDR3 is TGTGCCAGTAGTGACCGTCTGGCGGGTGCACAAGAGACCCAGTACTTC.